The 5 T cell receptor beta chains listed next were all sequenced from one sample in a study of blood T cell repertoires in COVID-19. Profiling relied on immunoSEQ multiplex PCR, and the TCRdb table lists in-frame clones only, not all of them. The table includes 60,000 to 80,000 clones, roughly 80% detected once. Sequencing input: PBMCs or T cells enriched from blood (not recorded which). The source is a middle-aged woman with acute COVID-19.

This sequence joins TRBV7-9 and TRBJ2-2; TRBD2 aligns across 10 bases. Germline CDR1 reads SEHNR; CDR2 reads FQNEAQ (reference sequence). The CDR3 runs to 13 residues. With 8 bases clipped from V and 6 bases from J, the junction kept 3 bases outside the gene matches. In DNA form, the CDR3 reads TGTGCCAGCGAAGCGGGGGGGCCCGGGGAGCTGTTTTTT. This sequence encodes CASEAGGPGELFF.

J is TRBJ2-7 and V is TRBV5-1, with 8 bases identical to TRBD1. With V trimmed by 5 bases and J by 3 bases, 7 bases remained unmatched. The CDR3 runs to 14 residues. Germline V gene data show CDR1 as SGHRS and CDR2 as YFSETQ. CDR3 DNA sequence: TGCGCCAGCAGTCGACAGGGGACGTACTACGAGCAGTACTTC. It specifies CASSRQGTYYEQYF. The whole variable domain, remainder taken from reference TRBV5-1 and TRBJ2-7, is KAGVTQTPRYLIKTRGQQVTLSCSPISGHRSVSWYQQTPGQGLQFLFEYFSETQRNKGNFPGRFSGRQFSNSRSEMNVSTLELGDSALYLCASSRQGTYYEQYFGPGTRLTVT.

The chain couples TRBV20-1 to TRBJ1-2, with 7 bases that match TRBD1. The CDR3 length is 20 residues. Trimming took 3 bases from V and 4 from J; bases not matched to a gene: 26. In germline, CDR1 is DFQATT, CDR2 SNEGSKA (reference sequence). Here the CDR3 DNA reads TGCAGTGCTAGTAATGGTTTGACAGGGACGTCCCTACGGCGGGGCTATGGCTACACCTTC. Residues: CSASNGLTGTSLRRGYGYTF.

This chain joins TRBV24-1 and TRBJ2-5, with 8 bases aligning to TRBD1. This CDR3 region has 13 residues. V dropped 5 bases and J dropped 2; count of bases not matched to a gene: 0. Germline CDR1 and CDR2: KGHDR and SFDVKD. In nucleotides, the CDR3 is TGTGCCACCAGTGGGACAGGGCAAGAGACCCAGTACTTC. Encoded protein: CATSGTGQETQYF.

The J gene is TRBJ1-2, the V gene TRBV2; D is perhaps TRBD1 (5 bases). Germline loops: CDR1 SNHLY, CDR2 FYNNEI. This CDR3 contains 13 residues. Between the trimmed V and J ends, which lost 8 bases and 4 bases, there was a span of 14 bases. The CDR3 coding sequence is TGTGCCAGCTTCCCCCAGGGTCCCTATGGCTACACCTTC. Amino acid sequence: CASFPQGPYGYTF.